This T cell receptor beta chain derives from a study of cytomegalovirus exposure and HLA in healthy donors. TCRdb keeps only in-frame clones here, not all; method: immunoSEQ multiplex PCR. The sample records 160,000 or so clones, approximately 90% being singletons. This clone was seen a few times. The germline V gene encodes CDR1 MNHEY and CDR2 SVGAGI. CDR3 length: 13 amino acids. The V end was cut by 5 bases, the J end by 8 bases, with 15 bases between. The receptor's source is a man aged 18 to 29 in good health and CMV-seronegative. Sequencing input: PBMCs. This chain joins TRBV6-5 and TRBJ1-2; weak D call: TRBD1 (6 bases). CDR3 loop: CASSEDSPLGYTF. The CDR3 DNA is TGTGCCAGCAGTGAGGACAGTCCTCTCGGCTACACCTTC.